A selection of T cell receptor beta chains follows, all from one sample in a study of technical replicates of blood from a few donors. Method: immunoSEQ multiplex PCR; TCRdb's copy keeps in-frame clones and lacks some. The data contain about 98,000 clones, almost 96% of them singletons. The specimen sequenced was T cells isolated from PBMCs. The source of these receptors is a human donor in good health. CDR3s include the opening cysteine and the closing phenylalanine or tryptophan. D genes are given only for firm matches. Only some rows state a clone size, as once, few, many or a class for expanded clones.

TRBJ2-3 TRBV4-2 TRBD2 . CASSHRTSGSPDTQYF TGTGCCAGCAGCCATCGGACTAGCGGGAGTCCAGATACGCAGTATTTT
TRBJ2-3 TRBV5-6 TRBD2 . CASSMTSGGYGYF TGTGCCAGCAGCATGACTAGCGGGGGCTATGGGTATTTT
TRBJ2-7 TRBV2 . . CASSERWGHEQYF TGTGCCAGCAGTGAAAGGTGGGGCCACGAGCAGTACTTC
TRBJ1-5 TRBV2 . . CASSHSGAGSSSNQPQHF TGTGCCAGCAGTCACTCCGGCGCAGGGTCCTCTAGCAATCAGCCCCAGCATTTT
TRBJ2-7 TRBV6-5 TRBD1 . CASSYWGGTGTQGQYF TGTGCCAGCAGTTACTGGGGGGGGACAGGGACTCAAGGGCAGTACTTC
TRBJ1-1 TRBV5-1 . once CASSLAVGGTEAFF TGCGCCAGCAGCTTGGCCGTGGGGGGCACTGAAGCTTTCTTT
TRBJ2-3 TRBV9 TRBD1 . CASSLQGARSTDTQYF TGTGCCAGCAGCCTACAGGGGGCTAGAAGCACAGATACGCAGTATTTT
TRBJ2-2 TRBV6-6 . . CASSPMRNTGELFF TGTGCCAGCAGTCCTATGCGAAACACCGGGGAGCTGTTTTTT
TRBJ2-7 TRBV30 . . CAWNRDSYEQYF TGTGCCTGGAATCGGGACTCCTACGAGCAGTACTTC
TRBJ2-3 TRBV5-1 TRBD2 once CASSLGLARDTQYF TGCGCCAGCAGCTTAGGACTAGCTAGAGATACGCAGTATTTT
TRBJ2-7 TRBV10-3 TRBD2 . CATVPTSGGREEYEQYF TGTGCCACCGTCCCGACTAGCGGGGGCCGAGAGGAGTACGAGCAGTACTTC
TRBJ1-2 TRBV27 . . CASSLQGSGYTF TGTGCCAGCAGTTTACAGGGCAGTGGCTACACCTTC
TRBJ1-6 TRBV4-1 . . CASSQDEDYLTPLHF TGCGCCAGCAGCCAAGATGAGGACTACCTTACACCCCTCCACTTT
TRBJ2-1 TRBV28 . . CASSATGTWYSYNEQFF TGTGCCAGCAGTGCGACGGGAACGTGGTACTCCTACAATGAGCAGTTCTTC
TRBJ2-5 TRBV5-1 TRBD2 . CASSLTGLAGGRETQYF TGCGCCAGCAGCTTAACCGGACTAGCGGGAGGAAGAGAGACCCAGTACTTC
TRBJ1-2 TRBV2 . . CASRDHDGGAYGYTF TGTGCCAGCAGGGACCATGACGGGGGGGCCTATGGCTACACCTTC
TRBJ2-7 TRBV7-9 . . CASGGASYEQYF TGTGCCAGCGGTGGGGCTTCCTACGAGCAGTACTTC
TRBJ2-1 TRBV5-1 TRBD2 . CASSLAGRDNEQFF TGCGCCAGCAGCCTAGCGGGCCGCGACAATGAGCAGTTCTTC
TRBJ1-1 TRBV18 . once CASSRRGATEAFF TGTGCCAGCTCTCGGAGGGGTGCCACTGAAGCTTTCTTT
TRBJ2-5 TRBV19 TRBD1 . CASSIGTVQETQYF TGTGCCAGTAGTATCGGGACAGTACAAGAGACCCAGTACTTC
TRBJ2-7 TRBV5-5 . . CASSLGGFSYEQYF TGTGCCAGCAGCTTGGGAGGGTTCAGTTACGAGCAGTACTTC
TRBJ2-1 TRBV11-3 TRBD2 . CASSSFRLAGGPDEQFF TGTGCCAGCAGCTCCTTCCGACTAGCGGGGGGGCCGGATGAGCAGTTCTTC
TRBJ2-7 TRBV2 TRBD1 . CASSDGQGMKQYF TGTGCCAGCAGTGATGGACAGGGTATGAAGCAGTACTTC
TRBJ1-5 TRBV5-1 TRBD1 once CASRERVDLDRGLYSNQPQHF TGCGCCAGCAGGGAAAGAGTAGACCTGGACAGGGGATTATATAGCAATCAGCCCCAGCATTTT
TRBJ2-3 TRBV14 . . CASSQSSDTQYF TGTGCCAGCAGCCAAAGCTCAGATACGCAGTATTTT
TRBJ1-1 TRBV28 . . CASSPRGYGMNTEAFF TGTGCCAGCAGTCCGCGCGGGTACGGCATGAACACTGAAGCTTTCTTT